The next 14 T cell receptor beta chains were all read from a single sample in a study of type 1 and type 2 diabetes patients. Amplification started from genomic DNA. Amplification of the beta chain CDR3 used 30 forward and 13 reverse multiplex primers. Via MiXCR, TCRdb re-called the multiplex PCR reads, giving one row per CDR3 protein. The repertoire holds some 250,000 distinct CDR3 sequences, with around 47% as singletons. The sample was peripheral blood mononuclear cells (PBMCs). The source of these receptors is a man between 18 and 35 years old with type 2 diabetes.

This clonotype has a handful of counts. The CDR3 DNA sequence: TGTGCCAGCAGCCAGAGGACAGGGAGGACCGGGGAGCTGTTTTTT. Its protein is CASSQRTGRTGELFF. The chain combines TRBV4-2 with TRBJ2-2, with 8 nucleotides matching TRBD1. V shed 3 bases, J shed 5 bases, and the junction held 5 bases outside the gene matches. Germline V lookup: CDR1 LGHNA, CDR2 YNFKEQ. This CDR3 has 15 amino acids.

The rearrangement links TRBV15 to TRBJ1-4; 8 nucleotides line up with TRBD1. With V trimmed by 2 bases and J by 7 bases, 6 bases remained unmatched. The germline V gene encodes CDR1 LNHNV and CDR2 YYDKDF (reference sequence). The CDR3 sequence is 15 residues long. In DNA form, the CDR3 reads TGTGCCACCAGCAGAACGACAGGGGCGGGTGAAAAACTGTTTTTT. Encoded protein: CATSRTTGAGEKLFF.

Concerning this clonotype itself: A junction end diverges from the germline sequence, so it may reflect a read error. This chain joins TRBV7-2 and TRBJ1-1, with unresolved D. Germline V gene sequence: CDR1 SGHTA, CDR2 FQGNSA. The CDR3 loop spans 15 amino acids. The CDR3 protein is CANSFSDGRYTEAFF. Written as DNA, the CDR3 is TGTGCCAACAGCTTCTCGGACGGGAGGTACACTGAAGCTTTCTTT.

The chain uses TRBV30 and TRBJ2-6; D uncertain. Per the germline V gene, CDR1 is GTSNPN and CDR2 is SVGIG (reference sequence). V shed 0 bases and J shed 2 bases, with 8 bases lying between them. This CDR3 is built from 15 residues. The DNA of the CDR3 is TGTGCCTGGAGTGTGCCTTACCCTGGGGCCAACGTCCTGACTTTC. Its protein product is CAWSVPYPGANVLTF.

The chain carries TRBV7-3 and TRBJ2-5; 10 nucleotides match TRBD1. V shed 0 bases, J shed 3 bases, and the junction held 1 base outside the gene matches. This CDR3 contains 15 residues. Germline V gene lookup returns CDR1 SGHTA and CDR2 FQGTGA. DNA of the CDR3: TGTGCCAGCAGCTTAACCGGGACAGGGGAAGAGACCCAGTACTTC. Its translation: CASSLTGTGEETQYF.

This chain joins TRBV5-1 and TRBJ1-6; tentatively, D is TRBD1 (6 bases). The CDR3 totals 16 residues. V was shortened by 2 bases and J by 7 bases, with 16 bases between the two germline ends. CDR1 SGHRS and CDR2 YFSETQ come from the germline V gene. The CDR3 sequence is CASSLGRTARNSPLHF. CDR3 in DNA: TGCGCCAGCAGCTTAGGTCGGACAGCGCGAAATTCACCCCTCCACTTT.

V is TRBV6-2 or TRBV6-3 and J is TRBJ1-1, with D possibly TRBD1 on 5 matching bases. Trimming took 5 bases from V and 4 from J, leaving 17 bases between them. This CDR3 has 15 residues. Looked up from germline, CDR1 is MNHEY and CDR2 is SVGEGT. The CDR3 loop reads CASSGQKSRGTEAFF. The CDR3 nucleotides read TGTGCCAGCAGTGGTCAAAAATCGAGGGGCACTGAAGCTTTCTTT.

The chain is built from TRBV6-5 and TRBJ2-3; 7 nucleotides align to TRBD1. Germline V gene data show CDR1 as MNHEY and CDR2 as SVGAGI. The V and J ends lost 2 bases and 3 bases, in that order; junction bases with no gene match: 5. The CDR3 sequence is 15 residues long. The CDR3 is CASSYGTVPTDTQYF. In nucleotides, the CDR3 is TGTGCCAGCAGTTACGGGACAGTACCTACAGATACGCAGTATTTT.

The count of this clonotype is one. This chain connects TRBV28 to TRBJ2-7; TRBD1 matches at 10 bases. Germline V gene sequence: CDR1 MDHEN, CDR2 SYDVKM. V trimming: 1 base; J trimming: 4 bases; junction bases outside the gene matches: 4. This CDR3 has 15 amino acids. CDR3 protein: CASSLLGQGSYEQYF. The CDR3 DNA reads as TGTGCCAGCAGTTTATTGGGACAGGGGAGTTACGAGCAGTACTTC.

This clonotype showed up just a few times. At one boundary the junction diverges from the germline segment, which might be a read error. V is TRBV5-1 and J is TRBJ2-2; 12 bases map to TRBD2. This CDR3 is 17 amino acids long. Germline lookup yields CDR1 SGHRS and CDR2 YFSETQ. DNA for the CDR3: TGCGCCAGCGGCTTGGCTAGCGGGGGGGCACGGACCGGGGAGCTGTTTTTT. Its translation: CASGLASGGARTGELFF.

CDR3: CASRSRIYNEQFF. For the CDR3, the DNA is TGTGCCAGCAGGTCCAGAATATACAATGAGCAGTTCTTC. V gene TRBV2 combines with J gene TRBJ2-1; D gene ambiguous. V was pared by 6 bases and J by 4 bases, with 10 bases between. Per germline, CDR1 SNHLY and CDR2 FYNNEI. CDR3 length equals 13 residues.

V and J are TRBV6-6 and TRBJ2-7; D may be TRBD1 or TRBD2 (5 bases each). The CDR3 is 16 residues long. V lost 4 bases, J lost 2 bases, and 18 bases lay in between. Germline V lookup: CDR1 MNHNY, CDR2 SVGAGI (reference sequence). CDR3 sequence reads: CASSLPPGTATYEQYF. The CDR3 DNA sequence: TGTGCCAGCAGTTTACCTCCGGGGACGGCGACCTACGAGCAGTACTTC.

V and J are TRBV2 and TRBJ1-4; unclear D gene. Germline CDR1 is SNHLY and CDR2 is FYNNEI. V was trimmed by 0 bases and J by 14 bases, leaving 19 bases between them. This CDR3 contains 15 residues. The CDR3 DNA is TGTGCCAGCAGTGAAGCGTACCCGACCGGACTCGGGCTGTTTTTT. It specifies CASSEAYPTGLGLFF.

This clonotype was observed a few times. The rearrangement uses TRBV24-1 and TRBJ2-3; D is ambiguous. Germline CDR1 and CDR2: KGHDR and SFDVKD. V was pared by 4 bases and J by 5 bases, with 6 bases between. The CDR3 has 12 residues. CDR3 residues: CATSDSLDTQYF. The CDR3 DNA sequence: TGTGCCACCAGTGACTCGTTAGATACGCAGTATTTT.